This TCR beta chain is drawn from a study of blood T cell repertoires in COVID-19. Assay: immunoSEQ multiplex PCR; the TCRdb copy retains only in-frame clones and omits some. In the table there are some 14,000 clones, more than 65% of which are singletons. CDR3 length equals 16 residues. Germline trimming cut 5 bases from V and 1 base from J; bases unmatched to any gene: 8. The germline CDR1 and CDR2 sequences are MNHNY and SVGAGI (reference sequence). The chain has TRBV6-6 and TRBJ2-7, with 10 bases matching TRBD2. The sample was peripheral blood. The source of this sequence is a human donor in a cohort sampled during active COVID-19. CDR3 in amino acids: CASSHDIAGGSYEQYF. The CDR3 DNA reads TGTGCCAGCAGTCACGATATAGCGGGAGGATCCTACGAGCAGTACTTC.